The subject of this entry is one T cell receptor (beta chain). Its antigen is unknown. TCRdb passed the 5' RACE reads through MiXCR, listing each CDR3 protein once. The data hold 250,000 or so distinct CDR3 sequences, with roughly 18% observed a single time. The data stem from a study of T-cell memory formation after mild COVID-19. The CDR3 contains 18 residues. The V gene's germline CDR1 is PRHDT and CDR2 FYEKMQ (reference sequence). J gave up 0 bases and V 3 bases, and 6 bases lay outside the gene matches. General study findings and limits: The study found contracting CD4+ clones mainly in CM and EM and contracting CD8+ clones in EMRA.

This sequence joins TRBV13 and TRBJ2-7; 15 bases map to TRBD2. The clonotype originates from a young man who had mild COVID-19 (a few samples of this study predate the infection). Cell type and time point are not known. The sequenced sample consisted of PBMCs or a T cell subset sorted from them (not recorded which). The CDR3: CASSFSGLAGGRSYEQYF. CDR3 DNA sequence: TGTGCCAGCAGCTTCTCCGGACTAGCGGGGGGGCGCTCCTACGAGCAGTACTTC.